Here is one T cell receptor (beta chain) with its context. Germline V lookup: CDR1 GTSNPN, CDR2 SVGIG (reference sequence). V dropped 3 bases and J dropped 4 bases, with 10 bases sitting between them. This CDR3 has 13 amino acids. The entry originates in a study of cytomegalovirus exposure and HLA in healthy donors. Clones were read by immunoSEQ multiplex PCR, and TCRdb kept only the in-frame ones, dropping some. The profile covers a few hundred thousand clones, with about 90% appearing a single time and around 12% taken by the ten largest. This sequence was found in a man younger than 35 in good health and CMV-seropositive. The material sequenced was PBMCs. The gene calls are TRBV30 and TRBJ1-5; D not certain. The CDR3 DNA sequence: TGTGCCTGGAGCGCCGAATTAAATCAGCCCCAGCATTTT. It yields the protein CAWSAELNQPQHF. Together with reference TRBV30 and TRBJ1-5, the CDR3 gives the full variable domain: SQTIHQWPATLVQPVGSPLSLECTVEGTSNPNLYWYRQAAGRGLQLLFYSVGIGQISSEVPQNLSASRPQDRQFILSSKKLLLSDSGFYLCAWSAELNQPQHFGDGTRLSIL.